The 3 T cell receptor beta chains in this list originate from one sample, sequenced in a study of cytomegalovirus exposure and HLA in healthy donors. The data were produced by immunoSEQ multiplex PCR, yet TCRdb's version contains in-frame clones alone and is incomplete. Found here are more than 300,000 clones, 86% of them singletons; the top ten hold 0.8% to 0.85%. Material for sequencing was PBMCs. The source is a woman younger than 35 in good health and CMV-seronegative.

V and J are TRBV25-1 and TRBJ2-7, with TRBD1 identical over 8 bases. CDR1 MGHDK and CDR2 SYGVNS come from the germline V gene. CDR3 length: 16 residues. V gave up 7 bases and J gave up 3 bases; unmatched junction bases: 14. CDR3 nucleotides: TGTGCCAGCACCGGACAGGGAATAAAGTCTTTCTACGAGCAGTACTTC. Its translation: CASTGQGIKSFYEQYF.

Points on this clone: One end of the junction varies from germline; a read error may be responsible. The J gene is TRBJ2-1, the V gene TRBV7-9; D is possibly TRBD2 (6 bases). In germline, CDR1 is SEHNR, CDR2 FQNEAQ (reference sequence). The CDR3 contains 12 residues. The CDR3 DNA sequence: TGTGCCAGCAGCCCCGGGGCGGGGTATTGTGTCTTC. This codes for CASSPGAGYCVF.

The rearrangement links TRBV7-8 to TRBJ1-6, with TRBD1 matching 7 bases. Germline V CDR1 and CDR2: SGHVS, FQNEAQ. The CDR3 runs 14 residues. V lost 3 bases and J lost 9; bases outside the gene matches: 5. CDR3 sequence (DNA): TGTGCCAGCAGCTTGTATAACAGGGGTTCACCCCTCCACTTT. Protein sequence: CASSLYNRGSPLHF.